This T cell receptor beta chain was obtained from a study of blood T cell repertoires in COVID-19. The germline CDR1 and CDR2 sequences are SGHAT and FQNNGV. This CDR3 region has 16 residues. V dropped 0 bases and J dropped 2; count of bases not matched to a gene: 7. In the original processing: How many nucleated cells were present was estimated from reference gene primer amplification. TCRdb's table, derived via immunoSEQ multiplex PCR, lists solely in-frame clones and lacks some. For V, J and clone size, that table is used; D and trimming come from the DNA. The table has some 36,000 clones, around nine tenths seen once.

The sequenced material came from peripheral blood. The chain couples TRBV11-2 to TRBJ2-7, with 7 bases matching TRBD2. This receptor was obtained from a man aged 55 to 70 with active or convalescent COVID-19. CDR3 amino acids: CASSLDLAAGAYEQYF. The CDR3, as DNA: TGTGCCAGCAGCTTAGACCTAGCGGCGGGGGCCTACGAGCAGTACTTC.